The clone carrying this T cell receptor (beta chain) was observed a few times. Its target is not known. The sorted Tregs were CD4+CD25+CD127-/low cells. After constant-region reverse-primer amplification, full-length variable regions underwent semi-nested PCR with Nested Universal Primer A. One entry per CDR3 protein, called by TCRdb with MiXCR from the 5' RACE reads. The sample has 30,000 to 35,000 distinct CDR3 sequences, roughly a quarter seen once. Findings of the study overall: Tumor-infiltrating Treg TCR alpha and beta sequences overlapped most with tumor naive CD4+ T cells, then blood naive. Larger-cohort validation covered only one TCR beta V-J rearrangement. Tumor memory CD4+ T cell TCR gene usage was found to cluster with blood and lymph node memory CD4+ cells and with lymph node naive CD4+ cells.

Trimming removed 1 base at V and 3 bases at J, with 19 bases between. The germline gives CDR1 MNHNS, CDR2 SASEGT. This CDR3 spans 18 amino acids. The sample comprised tumor-infiltrating Tregs sorted from the breast tumor. The chain has TRBV6-1 and TRBJ1-5, with D possibly being TRBD1 (6 bases). The sequence was obtained from a female donor with breast cancer. CDR3 region: CASSEVGWAGAFNQPQHF. Written as DNA, the CDR3 is TGTGCCAGCAGTGAAGTGGGGTGGGCAGGGGCCTTCAATCAGCCCCAGCATTTT.